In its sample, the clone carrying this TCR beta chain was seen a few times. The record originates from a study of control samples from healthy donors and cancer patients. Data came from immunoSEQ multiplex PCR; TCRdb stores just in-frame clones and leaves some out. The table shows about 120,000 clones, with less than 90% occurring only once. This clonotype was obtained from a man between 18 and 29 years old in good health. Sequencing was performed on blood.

CDR3 nucleotide sequence: TGTGCCAGCAGTTCGACCGACGGACTCCCCTATGGCTACACCTTC. Its translation: CASSSTDGLPYGYTF. The chain joins TRBV6-2 or TRBV6-3 to TRBJ1-2; D remains unclear. This CDR3 has 15 residues. Trimming pared 4 bases from V and 4 bases from J, leaving 16 bases between. From germline, CDR1 is MNHEY and CDR2 SVGEGT.